This T cell receptor beta chain was sequenced during a study of identical twins' blood T cells. This clonotype showed up just a few times. Its target is not known. TCRdb reprocessed the 5' RACE reads via MiXCR and lists one record per CDR3 protein. The table lists 350,000 to 400,000 distinct CDR3 sequences, about 28% of them singletons. The CDR3 spans 16 residues. Germline lookup yields CDR1 SGHTA and CDR2 FQGNSA. V was shortened by 1 base and J by 0 bases, with 13 bases between the two germline ends. Study-level points and caveats: Twins shared more top CDR3 clonotypes than unrelated donors did.

The chain has TRBV7-2 and TRBJ2-7; D gene uncertain. Sequencing was carried out using PBMCs. The clonotype comes from a woman aged 18-55 years in good health. In DNA, the CDR3 is TGTGCCAGCAGCTTAGTGGGTGCGGTTGGCTCCTACGAGCAGTACTTC. This sequence encodes CASSLVGAVGSYEQYF.